Described below is a single T cell receptor beta chain sequence and its context. This clonotype was seen a single time. Its antigen remains undetermined. No clone much larger than this one lies a single base away; base qualities are absent. Weak support is all one read offers. The data were obtained in a study of blood T cells in healthy people across ages (dated by TCRdb to between 2014 and 2017). Regarding the research as a whole: In model experiments, template switching captured roughly one uniquely barcoded TCR beta cDNA molecule for every two T cells. To track age-related changes in TCR beta repertoire diversity, the study relied on deep sequencing normalized with unique cDNA molecular identifiers. Four age groups were formed from the donors: young (average 16 years), middle-aged (approximately 41), aged (about 62) and long-lived (around 82). For two donors (one aged 18 to 30 and one aged 80 or older), the study analyzed two additional independent replicas of 1 million unique cDNA reads from the same blood draw. Donors of different ages were randomly distributed across sequencing lanes to avoid experimental bias.

The library was obtained by 5' RACE. The sequencer was an Illumina HiSeq 2500. A second PCR of about 6 to 11 cycles was performed with a sample-barcoded 5' primer and a J-beta primer mix. A template-switch 5' adaptor carrying 12 random nucleotides introduced a unique molecular identifier onto each TCR beta cDNA molecule. Each sample yielded at least 3 million CDR3-containing paired-end reads. First-strand cDNA synthesis was performed from all RNA using the Mint cDNA synthesis kit, with priming by a TRBC-specific oligonucleotide. Following uracil-DNA glycosylase treatment, a first 18-cycle PCR with universal primers M1SS and BC2_uni_R was performed on all cDNA. The paper's processing steps were these. Normalization of each sample was performed by random selection of 1 million high-quality reads, each carrying a distinct molecular identifier. Reads sharing molecular identifiers were discarded rather than binned into consensus sequences. MiTCR, run with a Q25 quality threshold and the strictest error-elimination algorithm, handled CDR3 identification, clonotype clustering and error correction. A nonparametric unseen species model with Euler transformation was used to estimate a lower bound on total TCR beta diversity. TCRdb redid the processing of the public reads, applying fastp at Q25 and MiXCR, and retained in-frame beta chains. Each record represents a unique CDR3 protein, reported with the most common genes and DNA among its rows. The V and J calls were determined by TCRdb, not by the authors. Across this sample there are about 750,000 distinct CDR3 sequences, with about 53% seen only once. Jointly, the top ten make up under 50% of the sample.

General conclusions and limits of the study: Donor CMV infection status was unknown, potentially confounding age-related changes in expanded clonotypes. A strong correlation was found between observed TCR beta diversity and the percentage of naive T cells measured by flow cytometry. Observed TCR beta diversity per million T cells fell roughly linearly with age, and a significant reduction was already apparent by age roughly 41. Total diversity estimates from one million sequenced T cells were considered lower bounds and underestimates. Bulk unsorted PBMC profiling prevented conclusive comparison of naive and antigen-experienced compartments. Compared with the aged group, the long-lived group had more naive CD4+ T cells, fewer expanded clones and increased TCR diversity, suggesting age selection.

Donors were around 37 systemically healthy Caucasian individuals from Russia aged roughly 6 to 95 years. Approximately 9.3 milliliters of peripheral blood were drawn from each donor into EDTA-treated Vacutainer tubes. PBMCs were isolated by Ficoll-Paque density-gradient centrifugation, with at least 6 million obtained per sample. Total RNA, at least 5 micrograms per sample, was extracted from PBMCs with Trizol reagent. Naive CD45RAhigh/CD27high T cell percentages were measured by flow cytometry on a PBMC aliquot from every donor. The sample taken for sequencing was blood. The clonotype comes from an older man in good health.

The CDR3 corresponds to CSARDAAGGTEQFF. In nucleotide form, the sequence is TGCAGTGCTAGAGATGCAGCGGGAGGGACTGAGCAGTTCTTC. The sequence is built from TRBV20-1 and TRBJ2-1; 10 junctional bases match TRBD2. The CDR3 has 14 amino acids, counting the end cysteine and phenylalanine. The retained sequence is limited to the CDR3, 42 bases, with the frame set at the first base. Trimming takes 0 bases off V and 9 bases off J; junction bases not matched to a gene: 5. CDR1 is given as DFQATT and CDR2 as SNEGSKA, both from the germline V gene (reference sequence).